What follows is one TCR beta chain and its context. In its sample, this clonotype was seen many times. No cognate antigen has been identified for it. No much larger clonotype is one base removed from it; base qualities were not supplied. This entry belongs to a study of spatial heterogeneity in lung cancer (dated by TCRdb to between 2019 and 2020). Concerning the study at large: Samples were obtained from roughly 72 patients with early-stage, untreated non-small cell lung cancer from the lung TRACERx cohort. TCR alpha and beta repertoires were quantitatively compared across multiple tumor regions, matched nontumor lung and blood in non-small cell lung cancer. At surgery, both alpha and beta chains were TCR-sequenced in approximately 210 tumor regions, 64 matched nontumor lung samples and 56 PBMC samples. More beta-chain than alpha-chain transcripts were consistently detected, likely reflecting higher beta-chain transcript abundance. In the raw uncorrected reads, each unique combination of TCR and UMI appeared on average more than ten times. Follow-up PBMC samples were sequenced whenever available, with a median time to follow-up of approximately 23 months after resection. The study linked features of the TCR repertoire to counts of nonsynonymous mutations, which were determined by whole-exome sequencing of tumor tissue. Findings and caveats that apply to the study as a whole: Only 14 patients were included in comparisons of baseline and follow-up blood repertoires. Confirming at a functional level the hypothesis that regional TCRs recognize regional mutations was considered to require additional single-cell paired TCR alpha and beta sequencing. Ubiquitous expanded tumor TCRs showed up in blood more often at tumor resection than at routine follow-up.

The time point label of this sample denotes: blood at routine non-recurrence follow-up after resection. TCR sequencing used whole RNA extracted from tumor and nontumor lung tissue, or from cryopreserved PBMC samples, without cell sorting. Only patients for whom sufficient RNA was available from at least two tumor regions were selected for TCR sequencing. A distance of 14 bases separates the germline ends of V and J, which lose 5 bases and 4 bases respectively. Counted from cysteine to phenylalanine, this CDR3 has 14 amino acids. The kept DNA is CDR3 alone, 42 bases in frame from the first base. The library was generated by 5' RACE. The sequencing machine was a NextSeq 500. To allow correction of PCR and sequencing errors, the TCR library protocol tagged every TCR cDNA molecule with a unique molecular identifier. The paper's data handling went like this. TCR identification, UMI-based error correction and CDR3 extraction were all carried out with Decombinator tools. TCRs above a frequency of 2 per 1,000, corresponding to the top 1% of the tumor frequency distribution, were defined as expanded. Rényi diversity was computed with the R vegan package after subsampling each repertoire 100 times to 5,000 TCRs. CDR3 similarity networks were constructed using string-kernel similarity of amino acid triplets, with links drawn between CDR3s whose pairwise similarity was above 0.82. TCRdb trimmed the raw reads at Q25, called clones with MiXCR and kept productive beta chains. Each CDR3 protein gets just one entry, which takes the most common genes and DNA from the rows behind it. The V and J calls shown here were made by TCRdb, not taken from the authors' results. In all, the sample holds 15,000 to 20,000 distinct CDR3 sequences, and roughly 6% of those were seen once. Roughly 25% of the sample lies in the top ten.

The source is a male donor with early-stage non-small cell lung cancer. This sequence uses TRBV12-3 or TRBV12-4 and TRBJ1-2, with TRBD1 perhaps the D gene, on 6 matching bases. Sequenced material: PBMCs, taken at follow-up. The nucleotide sequence is TGTGCCAGCAGTCCAGGACAGAACAGCTATGGCTACACCTTC. It translates to CASSPGQNSYGYTF.